The 29 T cell receptor beta chains below come from one sample, sequenced in a study of T cell responses to AZD1222 COVID-19 vaccine. Repertoires were generated with immunoSEQ multiplex PCR, while TCRdb's copy carries only in-frame clones and drops some. The sample shows about 100,000 clones, 85% to 90% of them seen only once. The sequencing used peripheral blood, collected on day 0 of AZD1222 vaccination. The receptor source for this set is an adult in good health.

The CDR3 sequence: CASSATLNSYEQYF. Here the CDR3 DNA reads TGTGCCAGCAGCGCGACTCTCAACTCCTACGAGCAGTACTTC. The chain employs TRBV5-5 and TRBJ2-7; no reliable D call. The V and J ends lost 4 bases and 0 bases respectively, with 11 bases between them. CDR1 and CDR2 from the germline V gene are SGHKS and YYEKEE (reference sequence). This CDR3 contains 14 residues.

Written as DNA, the CDR3 is TGTGCCAGCAGCGCCCCGGGACAGGGGATCTACGAGCAGTACTTC. Protein sequence: CASSAPGQGIYEQYF. This chain joins TRBV3-1 (or the pseudogene TRBV3-2) and TRBJ2-7, with 10 bases aligning to TRBD1. Looked up from germline, CDR1 is LGHDT and CDR2 is YNNKEL (reference sequence). V was clipped by 5 bases and J by 3 bases; unmatched bases: 7. This CDR3 has 15 amino acids.

This clone was seen a few times. This chain connects TRBV15 to TRBJ1-4, with unresolved D. The germline V gene has CDR1 LNHNV and CDR2 YYDKDF (reference sequence). The CDR3 runs 14 residues. Trimming took 0 bases from V and 3 from J, leaving 5 bases between them. CDR3 sequence (DNA): TGTGCCACCAGCAGAGATTTGGCTAATGAAAAACTGTTTTTT. Translated: CATSRDLANEKLFF.

This chain links TRBV7-9 with TRBJ2-7, with unresolved D. The CDR3 has 16 amino acids. Per germline, CDR1 SEHNR and CDR2 FQNEAQ (reference sequence). Trimming left V 1 base short and J 5 bases short, with 18 bases between. The CDR3 spells CASSLVVSASRNEQYF. The CDR3 nucleotides read TGTGCCAGCAGCTTAGTTGTCAGCGCGAGCCGGAACGAGCAGTACTTC.

The CDR3 reads CASNSFNEQFF. In DNA, the CDR3 is TGTGCCAGCAATAGTTTCAATGAGCAGTTCTTC. V usage is TRBV7-9 and J usage is TRBJ2-1, with D hard to call. Germline V lookup: CDR1 SEHNR, CDR2 FQNEAQ (reference sequence). V was cut by 7 bases and J by 6 bases, with 7 bases left in between. The CDR3 extends over 11 amino acids. Drawing the rest from reference TRBV7-9 and TRBJ2-1, the complete variable domain is DTGVSQNPRHKITKRGQNVTFRCDPISEHNRLYWYRQTLGQGPEFLTYFQNEAQLEKSRLLSDRFSAERPKGSFSTLEIQRTEQGDSAMYLCASNSFNEQFFGPGTRLTVL.

V and J are TRBV7-3 and TRBJ2-2; 8 bases align to TRBD2. This CDR3 contains 18 residues. The V gene end was trimmed by 5 bases and the J gene end by 2 bases; junction bases not matched to a gene: 13. Germline CDR1 and CDR2: SGHTA and FQGTGA. The CDR3: CASSPISGGILNTGELFF. The CDR3 DNA follows: TGTGCCAGCAGCCCTATCAGCGGGGGAATATTAAACACCGGGGAGCTGTTTTTT.

The V call is TRBV6-5, the J call TRBJ2-3; D unclear. The ends were cut back, 10 bases at V and 1 base at J, with 9 bases in the middle. The CDR3 has 12 amino acids. Germline lookup yields CDR1 MNHEY and CDR2 SVGAGI. CDR3 amino acids: CATGSRTDTQYF. CDR3 bases: TGTGCCACTGGGTCTCGCACAGATACGCAGTATTTT.

The chain recombines TRBV5-1 with TRBJ2-1; TRBD1 or TRBD2 may be the D gene (7 bases each). Germline V gives CDR1 SGHRS, CDR2 YFSETQ. V shed 4 bases and J shed 15 bases, with 23 bases lying between them. The CDR3 loop spans 14 amino acids. The CDR3 reads CASSPQGRGGFAFF. For the CDR3, the DNA is TGCGCCAGCAGCCCACAGGGGAGGGGAGGTTTTGCGTTCTTC. Variable domain in full (rest from reference TRBV5-1 and TRBJ2-1): KAGVTQTPRYLIKTRGQQVTLSCSPISGHRSVSWYQQTPGQGLQFLFEYFSETQRNKGNFPGRFSGRQFSNSRSEMNVSTLELGDSALYLCASSPQGRGGFAFFGPGTRLTVL.

The chain recombines TRBV12-3 or TRBV12-4 with TRBJ1-2, with 7 bases lining up with TRBD1. This CDR3 has 12 residues. J was trimmed by 5 bases and V by 4 bases; bases with no gene match: 1. CDR3: CASSSQGYGYTF. As DNA, the CDR3 is TGTGCCAGCAGTTCACAGGGGTATGGCTACACCTTC.

Notes on this clone: Other DNA variants within this sample encode the same CDR3. The genes are TRBV3-1 (or the pseudogene TRBV3-2) and TRBJ1-5, with a weak D call TRBD1 (6 bases). Germline loops: CDR1 LGHDT, CDR2 YNNKEL (reference sequence). The CDR3 is 14 amino acids. The V end lost 1 base, the J end lost 2 bases, and 6 bases lay between the germline ends. The CDR3, as DNA: TGTGCCAGCAGCCAAGGACAGGGCAATCAGCCCCAGCATTTT. This sequence encodes CASSQGQGNQPQHF.

This chain connects TRBV7-9 to TRBJ1-1, with D possibly matching TRBD1 (5 bases). Germline V gene lookup returns CDR1 SEHNR and CDR2 FQNEAQ (reference sequence). V lost 8 bases and J 2 bases, leaving 27 bases between the germline ends. There are 18 residues in the CDR3. The CDR3 protein is CASLRSLEAGSLNTEAFF. CDR3 nucleotides: TGTGCCAGCCTCCGATCGTTGGAGGCAGGGTCTTTAAACACTGAAGCTTTCTTT.

The rearrangement uses TRBV2 and TRBJ1-5; D remains unclear. Germline loops: CDR1 SNHLY, CDR2 FYNNEI. V was cut by 2 bases and J by 6 bases, with 11 bases left in between. The CDR3 totals 14 residues. The chain's CDR3 is CASSEPPEGQPQHF. In nucleotides, the CDR3 is TGTGCCAGCAGTGAACCGCCCGAAGGTCAGCCCCAGCATTTT. Together with reference TRBV2 and TRBJ1-5, the CDR3 gives the full variable domain: EPEVTQTPSHQVTQMGQEVILRCVPISNHLYFYWYRQILGQKVEFLVSFYNNEISEKSEIFDDQFSVERPDGSNFTLKIRSTKLEDSAMYFCASSEPPEGQPQHFGDGTRLSIL.

This clone was seen a handful of times. The J gene is TRBJ1-1, the V gene TRBV11-3; maybe TRBD1 (6 bases). The germline gives CDR1 SGHNT, CDR2 YENEEA. This CDR3 contains 14 residues. Trimming took off 5 bases at V and 5 bases at J, with 15 bases between the two ends. CDR3 nucleotide sequence: TGTGCCAGCAGCCCAAACAGGGAGTGGACTGAAGCTTTCTTT. Its protein product is CASSPNREWTEAFF.

This chain links TRBV6-2 or TRBV6-3 with TRBJ2-3; TRBD1 matches 7 bases. The ends lost 5 bases at V and 5 bases at J; junction bases unmatched: 16. CDR3 length: 17 residues. Germline loops: CDR1 MNHEY, CDR2 SVGEGT. The CDR3 DNA sequence: TGTGCCAGCAGTGCTAACCGGGACAGTGGGTTTGAAGATACGCAGTATTTT. This gives the protein CASSANRDSGFEDTQYF.

V usage is TRBV27 and J usage is TRBJ2-1; 13 bases are a match to TRBD2. In germline, CDR1 is MNHEY, CDR2 SMNVEV (reference sequence). V was clipped by 6 bases and J by 6 bases; unmatched bases: 8. The length of the CDR3 is 16 residues. CDR3 nucleotide sequence: TGTGCCAGCAGCCGACTAGCGGGAGGAGTAGTCAATGAGCAGTTCTTC. Translation gives CASSRLAGGVVNEQFF.

This clone has only a few counts. The CDR3 here is CASSDTGPRYGYTF. CDR3 sequence (DNA): TGCGCCAGCAGTGACACCGGGCCCCGTTATGGCTACACCTTC. The V call is TRBV10-2, the J call TRBJ1-2; D call uncertain. CDR1 WSHSY and CDR2 SAAADI come from the germline V gene. With 3 bases removed from V and 5 bases from J, the gap between germline ends came to 13 bases. The CDR3 contains 14 residues.

The V call is TRBV5-4, the J call TRBJ1-4, with D possibly matching TRBD1 (5 bases). The CDR3 consists of 15 residues. Germline CDR1 is SGHNT and CDR2 is YYREEE (reference sequence). V gave up 4 bases and J gave up 0 bases, with 10 bases separating them. The CDR3 nucleotides are TGTGCCAGCAGCCGGGGGTCGACAACTAATGAAAAACTGTTTTTT. It yields the protein CASSRGSTTNEKLFF.

The V call is TRBV29-1, the J call TRBJ2-3; D not resolved. The CDR3 sequence is 12 residues long. Germline V gene data show CDR1 as SQVTM and CDR2 as ANQGSEA. The ends were cut back, 5 bases at V and 0 bases at J, with 6 bases in the middle. CDR3 sequence (DNA): TGCAGCGTTTGGACCAGCACAGATACGCAGTATTTT. Translated, it gives CSVWTSTDTQYF.

The chain recombines TRBV12-3 or TRBV12-4 with TRBJ1-1, with a weak D call TRBD1 (5 bases). The CDR3 is 13 residues long. Trimming removed 3 bases from V and 4 bases from J, with 9 bases in between. CDR3 loop: CASSLTDSTEAFF. The CDR3 DNA follows: TGTGCCAGCAGTTTGACAGACAGCACTGAAGCTTTCTTT.

The chain joins TRBV3-1 (or the pseudogene TRBV3-2) to TRBJ2-7; possibly TRBD2 for D (5 bases). Trimming left V 1 base short and J 7 bases short, with 20 bases between. The germline CDR1 and CDR2 sequences are LGHDT and YNNKEL (reference sequence). This CDR3 contains 16 residues. In nucleotides, the CDR3 is TGTGCCAGCAGCCAAGTATTGCAGACGGAGGTCGGGGAGCAGTACTTC. Encoded protein: CASSQVLQTEVGEQYF.

This chain connects TRBV28 to TRBJ1-1; the D gene is possibly TRBD1 (5 bases). Germline CDR1 MDHEN, CDR2 SYDVKM. Trimming took 6 bases from V and 6 from J, leaving 14 bases between them. The CDR3 has 13 residues. The CDR3 sequence: CASRVGGLAEAFF. The CDR3 bases are TGTGCCAGCAGGGTGGGGGGATTGGCTGAAGCTTTCTTT.

The chain uses TRBV11-2 and TRBJ1-5; D unresolved. The germline V and J ends were trimmed by 0 bases and 2 bases, with 8 bases remaining between them. The CDR3 contains 15 residues. Germline V CDR1 and CDR2: SGHAT, FQNNGV. The CDR3 reads CASSLDPRGNQPQHF. The CDR3 DNA follows: TGTGCCAGCAGCTTAGATCCGAGAGGCAATCAGCCCCAGCATTTT.

This clone came up many times. The rearrangement links TRBV7-2 to TRBJ2-7; TRBD2 agrees at 10 bases. Trimming took 3 bases from V and 2 from J; bases not matched to a gene: 4. CDR1 is SGHTA, CDR2 FQGNSA, per germline. The CDR3 sequence is 15 residues long. The CDR3 nucleotides are TGTGCCAGCAGCTTGTGGACTAGCGGCGCCTACGAGCAGTACTTC. Residues: CASSLWTSGAYEQYF.

V is TRBV7-9 and J is TRBJ2-1, with a tentative D call TRBD1 (6 bases). Germline V lookup: CDR1 SEHNR, CDR2 FQNEAQ (reference sequence). V lost 0 bases and J 4 bases, leaving 7 bases between the germline ends. The CDR3 runs to 14 residues. The CDR3 is CASSLADRYNEQFF. The DNA for the CDR3 is TGTGCCAGCAGCTTAGCCGACAGGTACAATGAGCAGTTCTTC.

The rearrangement links TRBV9 to TRBJ2-3, with 7 bases that match TRBD1. V was clipped by 3 bases and J by 2 bases; unmatched bases: 3. The V gene's germline CDR1 is SGDLS and CDR2 YYNGEE. The CDR3 length is 14 residues. CDR3 protein: CASSDGTVTDTQYF. As DNA, the CDR3 is TGTGCCAGCAGCGACGGGACAGTCACAGATACGCAGTATTTT.

The DNA for the CDR3 is TGTGCCAGTAGTATAGTCCCAGGGTCTGGGGCCAACGTCCTGACTTTC. It specifies CASSIVPGSGANVLTF. This sequence joins TRBV19 and TRBJ2-6, with D possibly TRBD1 on 5 matching bases. This CDR3 is built from 16 residues. The germline CDR1 and CDR2 sequences are LNHDA and SQIVND (reference sequence). V dropped 1 base and J dropped 1 base, with 8 bases sitting between them.

J is TRBJ2-7 and V is TRBV5-1, with D maybe TRBD1 (6 bases). V lost 7 bases and J 3 bases, leaving 11 bases between the germline ends. Germline V gene lookup returns CDR1 SGHRS and CDR2 YFSETQ. This CDR3 has 12 residues. The CDR3 here is CASSGTHYEQYF. The CDR3, as DNA: TGCGCCAGCTCCGGGACACACTACGAGCAGTACTTC.

This chain links TRBV10-3 with TRBJ1-1; unclear D gene. The V gene's germline CDR1 is ENHRY and CDR2 SYGVKD. V lost 4 bases and J lost 2, with 8 bases in between. The CDR3 loop spans 13 amino acids. The CDR3 bases are TGTGCCATCAGTGGGAACTTTAACACTGAAGCTTTCTTT. It codes for CAISGNFNTEAFF.

The chain joins TRBV19 to TRBJ1-2, with 8 nucleotides matching TRBD1. The J segment lost 4 bases and the V segment lost 3 bases, leaving 7 bases of the junction unmatched. The CDR3 loop spans 15 amino acids. Germline assignment: CDR1 LNHDA and CDR2 SQIVND (reference sequence). In nucleotides, the CDR3 is TGTGCCAGTAGTATCGTACAGGGGGTGGGCTATGGCTACACCTTC. Its protein product is CASSIVQGVGYGYTF.